This T cell receptor beta chain derives from a study of blood T cells in healthy people across ages. Next came a second PCR, run for 7 to 11 cycles, which used a sample-barcoded 5' primer along with a J-beta primer mix. TCRdb re-derived calls from the 5' RACE reads in MiXCR, one entry per CDR3 protein. Of over 600,000 distinct CDR3 sequences listed, around 45% are singletons. This clonotype was seen once. The length of the CDR3 is 18 residues. Trimming removed 2 bases at V and 0 bases at J, with 14 bases between. The germline V gene encodes CDR1 SGHTA and CDR2 FQGTGA. This sequence originates from an elderly man in good health. The specimen sequenced was blood. The genes are TRBV7-3 and TRBJ2-6; D may be TRBD1 (6 bases). CDR3 region: CASSLRDTGSSGANVLTF. The CDR3 DNA sequence: TGTGCCAGCAGCTTACGGGATACAGGGTCCTCTGGGGCCAACGTCCTGACTTTC.